This TCR beta chain was observed in a study of T-cell memory formation after mild COVID-19. The overall study: The TCR clusters were mostly specific to one donor. Study observations and caveats: Contracting clones from day 15 to 85 showed balanced CD4/CD8; later expanders favored CD4+. Pre-infection memory already had some responding clones, implying cross-reactive memory joined.

To note about this clonotype: No antigen is known for it.

V gave up 1 base and J gave up 4 bases, with 5 bases separating them. This CDR3 comprises 14 residues. A 5'RACE reaction primed in the constant segment made cDNA libraries of TCR alpha and TCR beta, and these carried sample barcodes and UMIs. TCRdb re-called the 5' RACE reads through MiXCR, storing one row per CDR3 protein. Here the sample spans hundreds of thousands of distinct CDR3 sequences, 18% being singletons. The chain is built from TRBV12-3 or TRBV12-4 and TRBJ1-6; tentatively, D is TRBD1 (5 bases). The receptor's source is an adult woman who had mild COVID-19 (a few samples of this study predate the infection). Cell type and time point are not known. The material sequenced was PBMCs or a T cell subset sorted from them (not recorded which). DNA for the CDR3: TGTGCCAGCAGTTTAGGACAGTATAATTCACCCCTCCACTTT. Its protein product is CASSLGQYNSPLHF.